This is a list of T cell receptor beta chains from one sample in a study of identical twins. A single record per CDR3 protein comes from TCRdb applying MiXCR to the 5' RACE reads. The sample comprises 600,000 to 800,000 distinct CDR3 sequences, around 20% of which are singletons, and more than 4% rests with the top ten. These data were likewise used in another study, on T cells expressing NK-cell markers.

Sequencing was carried out using PBMCs. These receptors were collected from a woman between 18 and 29 years old in good health. Each CDR3 is given with its conserved first and last residue. The D gene is left open where the match is weak. Size tells how often a clone was seen (once, few, many) or the class of an expanded clone, and some rows leave it out.

j_call clone_size v_call d_call cdr3_nt cdr3_aa
TRBJ2-3 - TRBV4-3 TRBD2 TGCGCCAGCAGCTCAGAAGCCCTAGCGGGAGTAGGGGATACGCAGTATTTT CASSSEALAGVGDTQYF
TRBJ2-1 few TRBV10-1 TRBD2 TGCGCCAGCAGGACTAGCGTGGAAAGCAATGAGCAGTTCTTC CASRTSVESNEQFF
TRBJ2-7 many TRBV20-1 - TGCAGTGCTGACCACAAGGGATACTGGGCCTACGAGCAGTACTTC CSADHKGYWAYEQYF
TRBJ2-1 - TRBV25-1 - TGTGCCAGCAGTGAATCCCCTCTCAATGAGCAGTTCTTC CASSESPLNEQFF
TRBJ2-2 - TRBV4-2 - TGTGCCAGCAGCCTGGTGGAGTCGGGCACCGGGGAGCTGTTTTTT CASSLVESGTGELFF
TRBJ2-7 - TRBV7-9 TRBD2 TGTGCCAGCAGCGTCTGGACTAGCGGGACTTACGAGCAGTACTTC CASSVWTSGTYEQYF
TRBJ2-2 - TRBV5-1 TRBD2 TGCGCCAGCAGCTTGCCAACTAGCGGGAGTACCGGGGAGCTGTTTTTT CASSLPTSGSTGELFF
TRBJ1-1 few TRBV12-3/TRBV12-4 TRBD1 TGTGCCAGCAGAGGACAGGGGCTTCGGGAAGCTTTCTTT CASRGQGLREAFF
TRBJ2-5 once TRBV5-8 - TGTGCCAGCATGTCCTGGGGCGGGGAGACCCAGTACTTC CASMSWGGETQYF
TRBJ1-2 few TRBV12-3/TRBV12-4 - TGTGCCAGCAGTTTCGCCGGGGGGGATGGCTACACCTTC CASSFAGGDGYTF
TRBJ2-3 many TRBV5-1 - TGCGCCAGCAGCTTGGCCCCAGATACGCAGTATTTT CASSLAPDTQYF